Listed below are T cell receptor beta chains from one sample, sequenced in a study of T cell responses to AZD1222 COVID-19 vaccine. The assay was immunoSEQ multiplex PCR, and TCRdb's table has in-frame clones only and misses some. The sample lists 85,000 to 100,000 clones; roughly nine tenths were seen once. The sequences come from peripheral blood, collected 28 days after the second AZD1222 dose. These receptors were collected from an adult who received the AZD1222 COVID-19 vaccine. CDR3s include the opening cysteine and the closing phenylalanine or tryptophan. The D gene is left open where the match is weak. The size of a clone is reported for some rows only, either as once, few or many, or as a class for expanded clones.

length: 17
V: TRBV12-2
J: TRBJ2-3
size: .
D: .
DNA: .
CDR3: CASRLACWAGGIDTQYF

length: 13
V: TRBV30
J: TRBJ2-3
size: .
D: .
DNA: TGTGCCTGGAGTGTACGGAGCACAGATACGCAGTATTTT
CDR3: CAWSVRSTDTQYF

length: 14
V: TRBV2
J: TRBJ2-2
size: .
D: .
DNA: TGTGCCAGCAGAGAGGGAACCGGTAACGGGGAGCTGTTTTTT
CDR3: CASREGTGNGELFF

length: 15
V: TRBV6-5
J: TRBJ2-1
size: .
D: .
DNA: TGTGCCAGCAGGAAAACCGGGACTTCGTACAATGAGCAGTTCTTC
CDR3: CASRKTGTSYNEQFF

length: 13
V: TRBV6-2/TRBV6-3
J: TRBJ1-1
size: .
D: .
DNA: TGTGCCAGCAGTTACTCGGCAGGAAGGTACGCTTTCTTT
CDR3: CASSYSAGRYAFF

length: 12
V: TRBV21-1
J: TRBJ1-5
size: .
D: .
DNA: TGTGCCAGCAGCTCAGGCAATCAGCCCCAGCATTTT
CDR3: CASSSGNQPQHF

length: 15
V: TRBV9
J: TRBJ2-7
size: .
D: TRBD2
DNA: TGTGCCAGCAGCGTAGGTAGCGGGAGTATCTACGAGCAGTACTTC
CDR3: CASSVGSGSIYEQYF

length: 17
V: TRBV27
J: TRBJ2-6
size: .
D: .
DNA: TGTGCCAGCAGTCATCGGTGGGGCGCTGCTGGGGCCAACGTCCTGACTTTC
CDR3: CASSHRWGAAGANVLTF

length: 15
V: TRBV3-1/TRBV3-2
J: TRBJ2-3
size: .
D: TRBD1
DNA: TGTGCCAGCAGCCGCCCGGGACAGGGTTTTGATACGCAGTATTTT
CDR3: CASSRPGQGFDTQYF

length: 14
V: TRBV7-2
J: TRBJ1-5
size: .
D: .
DNA: TGTGCCAGCAGCGACGCTTTGGGGAGACAGCCCCAGCATTTT
CDR3: CASSDALGRQPQHF

length: 17
V: TRBV24-1
J: TRBJ2-5
size: .
D: TRBD2
DNA: TGTGCCACCAGTGATCCTGGACTAGCGGGGTTACAAGAGACCCAGTACTTC
CDR3: CATSDPGLAGLQETQYF

length: 14
V: TRBV18
J: TRBJ2-7
size: .
D: .
DNA: TGTGCCAGCTCACTAGGGACGGAAACCTACGAGCAGTACTTC
CDR3: CASSLGTETYEQYF

length: 17
V: TRBV5-5
J: TRBJ2-1
size: .
D: TRBD2
DNA: TGTGCCAGCAGCTCTACCTCCGGGACTAGCGGGAGCAATGAGCAGTTCTTC
CDR3: CASSSTSGTSGSNEQFF

length: 16
V: TRBV25-1
J: TRBJ1-6
size: .
D: .
DNA: TGTGCCAGCAGTGAATCCCCCCAGGGGCACAATTCACCCCTCCACTTT
CDR3: CASSESPQGHNSPLHF

length: 15
V: TRBV28
J: TRBJ1-2
size: once
D: TRBD1
DNA: TGTGCCAGCAGTTTATTTGCAGGGGGTAACTATGGCTACACCTTC
CDR3: CASSLFAGGNYGYTF

length: 15
V: TRBV9
J: TRBJ2-5
size: .
D: .
DNA: TGTGCCAGCAGCGTAGCTCAGGGCATTCAAGAGACCCAGTACTTC
CDR3: CASSVAQGIQETQYF

length: 13
V: TRBV29-1
J: TRBJ1-2
size: once
D: .
DNA: TGCAGCGTTTCTGGCCAGGGAATAGGTGGCTACACCTTC
CDR3: CSVSGQGIGGYTF

length: 14
V: TRBV24-1
J: TRBJ1-5
size: .
D: .
DNA: TGTGCCACCAGTGAGAACCGCAGCAATCAGCCCCAGCATTTT
CDR3: CATSENRSNQPQHF

length: 15
V: TRBV6-5
J: TRBJ1-2
size: .
D: TRBD1
DNA: TGTGCCACCTCTCTACGGGACAGGGGGACCTATGGCTACACCTTC
CDR3: CATSLRDRGTYGYTF

length: 16
V: TRBV27
J: TRBJ2-3
size: .
D: TRBD1
DNA: TGTGCCAGCAGTCCCTACAGGGGAATCGTGACAGATACGCAGTATTTT
CDR3: CASSPYRGIVTDTQYF

length: 16
V: TRBV15
J: TRBJ2-1
size: once
D: .
DNA: TGTGCCACCAGCAGGGGGCGCGGGAAGTCTAATCATGAGCAGTTCTTC
CDR3: CATSRGRGKSNHEQFF

length: 15
V: TRBV5-1
J: TRBJ1-5
size: .
D: .
DNA: TGCGCCAGCAGCTTGTCGGTAGGACGGGATCAGCCCCAGCATTTT
CDR3: CASSLSVGRDQPQHF

length: 14
V: TRBV20-1
J: TRBJ2-1
size: once
D: .
DNA: TGCAGTGCTAGTATCCAAAGCTCCTACAATGAGCAGTTCTTC
CDR3: CSASIQSSYNEQFF

length: 13
V: TRBV14
J: TRBJ1-4
size: .
D: .
DNA: TGTGCCAGCAGCCCGACGGGGGGGGAAAAACTGTTTTTT
CDR3: CASSPTGGEKLFF

length: 18
V: TRBV5-1
J: TRBJ1-1
size: .
D: .
DNA: TGCGCCAGCAGCTTGGACCGGACCGCCGGGGGGGTGAACACTGAAGCTTTCTTT
CDR3: CASSLDRTAGGVNTEAFF

length: 13
V: TRBV12-3/TRBV12-4
J: TRBJ2-1
size: .
D: TRBD1
DNA: TGTGCCAGCAGTTTACAGGGGGCGCTTGAGCAGTTCTTC
CDR3: CASSLQGALEQFF

length: 14
V: TRBV6-5
J: TRBJ2-1
size: .
D: .
DNA: TGTGCCAGCAGATCGATGAGCTCCTACAATGAGCAGTTCTTC
CDR3: CASRSMSSYNEQFF

length: 17
V: TRBV5-4
J: TRBJ1-2
size: once
D: TRBD1
DNA: TGTGCCAGCAGCTTGATGGGACAGGGGCGAGGTAACTATGGCTACACCTTC
CDR3: CASSLMGQGRGNYGYTF

length: 14
V: TRBV9
J: TRBJ1-3
size: .
D: .
DNA: TGTGCCAGCAGCGTGACAGACTCTGGAAACACCATATATTTT
CDR3: CASSVTDSGNTIYF

length: 15
V: TRBV19
J: TRBJ1-1
size: .
D: .
DNA: TGTGCCAGTAGTATAGCTTTTCCGGGAAACACTGAAGCTTTCTTT
CDR3: CASSIAFPGNTEAFF

length: 17
V: TRBV5-1
J: TRBJ1-6
size: .
D: .
DNA: TGCGCCAGCAGCCTCGACTCACTTAATCTCTATAATTCACCCCTCCACTTT
CDR3: CASSLDSLNLYNSPLHF

length: 12
V: TRBV7-9
J: TRBJ1-3
size: .
D: .
DNA: TGTGCCAACAGCTTCCCGGGAAACACCATATATTTT
CDR3: CANSFPGNTIYF

length: 13
V: TRBV11-2
J: TRBJ2-3
size: once
D: .
DNA: TGTGCCAGCAGCTCCCGAGATCTCCCTGCGCAGTATTTT
CDR3: CASSSRDLPAQYF

length: 17
V: TRBV11-2
J: TRBJ2-1
size: .
D: .
DNA: TGTGCCAGCAGCTTAGGTCGGGGCGAAAGCTCCTACAATGAGCAGTTCTTC
CDR3: CASSLGRGESSYNEQFF

length: 14
V: TRBV6-5
J: TRBJ1-2
size: once
D: TRBD1
DNA: TGTGCCAGCAGTTACGGTTCAGGGGGCTATGGCTACACCTTC
CDR3: CASSYGSGGYGYTF

length: 16
V: TRBV7-6
J: TRBJ1-3
size: .
D: .
DNA: TGTGCCAGCAGCTCCTCACAGGGACACTCTGGAAACACCATATATTTT
CDR3: CASSSSQGHSGNTIYF

length: 14
V: TRBV25-1
J: TRBJ2-7
size: .
D: .
DNA: TGTGCCAGCAAGGCCAGCGGTTTCCCCTACGAGCAGTACTTC
CDR3: CASKASGFPYEQYF

length: 14
V: TRBV4-1
J: TRBJ2-1
size: .
D: .
DNA: TGCGCCAGCAGCCAAGACCCCGCCCTCGAGGGGCAGTTCTTC
CDR3: CASSQDPALEGQFF

length: 14
V: TRBV7-2
J: TRBJ2-7
size: .
D: .
DNA: TGTGCCAGCAGCCCACGGAGGGGCACTCACGAGCAGTACTTC
CDR3: CASSPRRGTHEQYF

length: 15
V: TRBV4-1
J: TRBJ2-5
size: .
D: TRBD2
DNA: TGCGCCAGCAGCCTGACTAGCGGGAGAACAGAGACCCAGTACTTC
CDR3: CASSLTSGRTETQYF

length: 18
V: TRBV5-1
J: TRBJ2-1
size: .
D: .
DNA: TGCGCCAGCAGCACGGGTCTGGGCGACGCGACCCCGACAAATGAGCAGTTCTTC
CDR3: CASSTGLGDATPTNEQFF

length: 14
V: TRBV5-5
J: TRBJ1-3
size: .
D: .
DNA: TGTGCCAGCAGAGGGGATTTTTCTGGAAACACCATATATTTT
CDR3: CASRGDFSGNTIYF

length: 15
V: TRBV7-9
J: TRBJ1-1
size: .
D: TRBD1
DNA: TGTGCCAGCAGCACACAGGGGGCCCTGAACACTGAAGCTTTCTTT
CDR3: CASSTQGALNTEAFF

length: 15
V: TRBV4-1
J: TRBJ2-3
size: few
D: TRBD2
DNA: TGCGCCAGCAGCCAGATGGGCGGGAGTACAGATACGCAGTATTTT
CDR3: CASSQMGGSTDTQYF

length: 14
V: TRBV7-2
J: TRBJ2-2
size: .
D: .
DNA: TGTGCCAGCAGCTTAGCTAGCTACACCGGGGAGCTGTTTTTT
CDR3: CASSLASYTGELFF

length: 13
V: TRBV11-2
J: TRBJ1-1
size: .
D: .
DNA: TGTGCCAGCAGCTTAACGGGGAACACTGAAGCTTTCTTT
CDR3: CASSLTGNTEAFF

length: 14
V: TRBV3-1/TRBV3-2
J: TRBJ2-3
size: .
D: .
DNA: TGTGCCAGCAGCCCTGGGGGCAACACAGATACGCAGTATTTT
CDR3: CASSPGGNTDTQYF

length: 19
V: TRBV9
J: TRBJ2-2
size: .
D: TRBD2
DNA: TGTGCCAGCAGCGTAGGTAGACTAGCGGGAGGGCCGGGCTCCGGGGAGCTGTTTTTT
CDR3: CASSVGRLAGGPGSGELFF

length: 14
V: TRBV5-1
J: TRBJ1-1
size: .
D: .
DNA: TGCGCCAGCAGCTTGGTGACAGCGAACACTGAAGCTTTCTTT
CDR3: CASSLVTANTEAFF

length: 14
V: TRBV5-1
J: TRBJ1-2
size: .
D: .
DNA: TGCGCCAGCAGCTTAGAGGGTATTAACTATGGCTACACCTTC
CDR3: CASSLEGINYGYTF

length: 13
V: TRBV7-9
J: TRBJ2-5
size: .
D: .
DNA: TGTGCCAGCAGCTTAAATCCACAAGAGACCCAGTACTTC
CDR3: CASSLNPQETQYF